Below, 26 T cell receptor beta chains from the same sample are listed, as sequenced in a study of T cells and copy number aberrations in small-cell lung cancer. Sequencing used immunoSEQ multiplex PCR; TCRdb keeps in-frame clones, though not all of them. The sample yields some 7,000 clones, more than 70% seen once. Sequenced material: normal tissue next to the tumor. These receptors came from a woman between 65 and 79 years old with small cell lung cancer. Some clones in this sample may be carry-over from other donors' samples.

The genes are TRBV6-1 and TRBJ2-5; 8 bases fit TRBD2. The germline V gene has CDR1 MNHNS and CDR2 SASEGT. V dropped 2 bases and J dropped 2; count of bases not matched to a gene: 10. The CDR3 totals 17 residues. The CDR3 bases are TGTGCCAGCAGTGAACTAAAGTTGGCTAGCGGGCAAGAGACCCAGTACTTC. Amino acid sequence: CASSELKLASGQETQYF.

The chain carries TRBV7-3 and TRBJ2-1, with D hard to call. This CDR3 region has 13 residues. With 3 bases removed from V and 7 bases from J, the gap between germline ends came to 10 bases. The germline CDR1 and CDR2 sequences are SGHTA and FQGTGA. The CDR3 DNA is TGTGCCAGCAGCTTTATGGATAGGAATGAGCAGTTCTTC. Encoded protein: CASSFMDRNEQFF.

The chain employs TRBV20-1 and TRBJ1-2; the match to TRBD1 covers 7 bases. The CDR3 loop spans 10 amino acids. Germline lookup yields CDR1 DFQATT and CDR2 SNEGSKA (reference sequence). The CDR3 coding sequence is TGCACCAGACAGGGCTATGGCTACACCTTC. As protein: CTRQGYGYTF.

This chain links TRBV30 with TRBJ1-5, with a tentative D call TRBD1 (6 bases). The CDR3 is 15 residues long. Per the germline V gene, CDR1 is GTSNPN and CDR2 is SVGIG (reference sequence). V dropped 3 bases and J dropped 5 bases, with 17 bases sitting between them. CDR3 protein: CAWRRGDGDDQPQHF. The CDR3 coding sequence is TGTGCCTGGAGAAGGGGGGACGGGGACGATCAGCCCCAGCATTTT.

This chain links TRBV4-2 with TRBJ2-3; D unresolved. Between the trimmed V and J ends, which lost 0 bases and 0 bases, there was a span of 7 bases. The CDR3 length is 15 residues. Germline CDR1 LGHNA, CDR2 YNFKEQ. CDR3 DNA sequence: TGTGCCAGCAGCCAAGACTGGCCTAGCACAGATACGCAGTATTTT. It is translated as CASSQDWPSTDTQYF.

The chain uses TRBV2 and TRBJ2-1; TRBD2 aligns across 8 bases. V trimming: 7 bases; J trimming: 4 bases; junction bases outside the gene matches: 6. In germline, CDR1 is SNHLY, CDR2 FYNNEI. The CDR3 runs to 14 residues. The CDR3 nucleotides are TGTGCCAGCACCCCTAGCGGGTTATACAATGAGCAGTTCTTC. It codes for CASTPSGLYNEQFF.

The V call is TRBV4-2, the J call TRBJ2-7, with TRBD2 as a possible D gene (7 bases). V was trimmed by 1 base and J by 7 bases, leaving 14 bases between them. The germline CDR1 and CDR2 sequences are LGHNA and YNFKEQ. CDR3 length: 14 residues. CDR3 loop: CASSQVGGAGEQYF. CDR3 DNA sequence: TGTGCCAGCAGCCAAGTTGGGGGGGCAGGGGAGCAGTACTTC.

The chain uses TRBV9 and TRBJ2-7; the match to TRBD2 covers 9 bases. Trimming cost V 0 bases and J 3 bases; bases outside gene matches: 1. Germline V lookup: CDR1 SGDLS, CDR2 YYNGEE. CDR3 length equals 14 residues. The CDR3 nucleotides are TGTGCCAGCAGCGTAGGACTAGCGGACTACGAGCAGTACTTC. Translated, it gives CASSVGLADYEQYF.

The table lists this clone with a count of one. V and J are TRBV28 and TRBJ1-5; a weak D match, TRBD1 (6 bases). Germline V CDR1 and CDR2: MDHEN, SYDVKM. Trimming removed 7 bases at V and 7 bases at J, with 20 bases between. The length of the CDR3 is 15 residues. In DNA, the CDR3 is TGTGCCAGCAACATAAAGGGCAGGGGTGAACAGCCCCAGCATTTT. Protein: CASNIKGRGEQPQHF.

The V and J genes are TRBV30 and TRBJ2-2; tentative D call: TRBD1 (5 bases). There are 11 residues in the CDR3. CDR1 is GTSNPN and CDR2 is SVGIG in the germline V gene (reference sequence). The ends were cut back, 2 bases at V and 7 bases at J, with 5 bases in the middle. The CDR3 DNA sequence: TGTGCCTGGAGTACAGGCGGGGAGCTGTTTTTT. The encoded protein is CAWSTGGELFF.

This clone has more than one count but fewer than ten. The chain employs TRBV5-6 and TRBJ1-2; 10 bases map to TRBD1. Germline V gives CDR1 SGHDT, CDR2 YYEEEE. J lost 7 bases, V lost 1 base, and 4 bases had no gene match. This CDR3 is 14 amino acids long. The CDR3 nucleotides read TGTGCCAGCAGCTTGTCGGGACAGGGGATTGGCTACACCTTC. This encodes CASSLSGQGIGYTF.

The chain links TRBV6-1 to TRBJ2-1, with TRBD2 matching 8 bases. Germline values: CDR1 MNHNS, CDR2 SASEGT. The CDR3 is 15 residues long. Losses at the gene ends were 4 bases for V and 9 bases for J; bases not matched to a gene: 11. The CDR3 reads CASSGVGTRFGEQFF. The DNA of the CDR3 is TGTGCCAGCAGTGGCGTTGGGACTAGATTCGGTGAGCAGTTCTTC.

This clone was seen a few times. This chain connects TRBV28 to TRBJ2-1; tentatively, D is TRBD2 (5 bases). The V and J ends lost 4 bases and 3 bases respectively, with 10 bases between them. The germline gives CDR1 MDHEN, CDR2 SYDVKM. CDR3 length: 14 amino acids. As DNA, the CDR3 is TGTGCCAGCAGTTCACGGGAAAACTACAATGAGCAGTTCTTC. It specifies CASSSRENYNEQFF.

V and J are TRBV11-3 and TRBJ2-2; a possible D gene is TRBD1 (6 bases). Germline-derived CDR1 and CDR2 are SGHNT and YENEEA. The CDR3 is 14 residues long. Trimming shortened V by 9 bases and J by 3 bases, and 14 bases separated the two germline ends. The DNA of the CDR3 is TGTGCCAGTGGTGAGGGGGTGGACACCGGGGAGCTGTTTTTT. Translated, it gives CASGEGVDTGELFF.

The rearrangement links TRBV15 to TRBJ2-3; TRBD2 aligns across 11 bases. This CDR3 is 17 amino acids long. The germline V gene encodes CDR1 LNHNV and CDR2 YYDKDF (reference sequence). V lost 1 base, J lost 5 bases, and 8 bases stayed unmatched. The CDR3 DNA follows: TGTGCCACCAGCAGAGTAAGGCTAGCGGGAGGTGGAGATACGCAGTATTTT. Protein product: CATSRVRLAGGGDTQYF.

This chain links TRBV19 with TRBJ1-5; 8 bases agree with TRBD1. The ends lost 7 bases at V and 0 bases at J; junction bases unmatched: 8. This CDR3 is built from 16 residues. CDR1 is LNHDA, CDR2 SQIVND, per germline (reference sequence). Here the CDR3 DNA reads TGTGCCAGTACCCTCGGACAGGGTAATAGCAATCAGCCCCAGCATTTT. This encodes CASTLGQGNSNQPQHF.

The chain couples TRBV21-1 to TRBJ2-3; TRBD2, as called in the table, went unchecked against the DNA. TRBV21-1 is a recognized pseudogene. The CDR3 loop spans 19 amino acids. This chain's CDR3 is CASTKALAGVLYRADTQYF. The CDR3 DNA follows: TGTGCCAGCACCAAGGCACTAGCGGGAGTGCTTTATAGGGCAGATACGCAGTATTTT.

The V call is TRBV29-1, the J call TRBJ1-4; unclear D gene. From germline, CDR1 is SQVTM and CDR2 ANQGSEA. The CDR3 has 13 amino acids. The ends were cut back, 6 bases at V and 0 bases at J, with 8 bases in the middle. The CDR3, as DNA: TGCAGCGTCCGGCGGGCAACTAATGAAAAACTGTTTTTT. Encoded protein: CSVRRATNEKLFF.

The chain recombines TRBV11-2 with TRBJ1-1, with D uncertain. V gave up 5 bases and J gave up 0 bases, with 13 bases separating them. This CDR3 is 15 amino acids long. Germline CDR1 is SGHAT and CDR2 is FQNNGV. CDR3 nucleotide sequence: TGTGCCAGCAGCCCACTCGGGCGGTTGAACACTGAAGCTTTCTTT. Translated, it gives CASSPLGRLNTEAFF.

The chain combines TRBV28 with TRBJ1-4; perhaps TRBD1 as D (6 bases). With 5 bases removed from V and 8 bases from J, the gap between germline ends came to 18 bases. Germline CDR1 and CDR2: MDHEN and SYDVKM. The CDR3 has 15 residues. The CDR3 region is CASSGRGGAYEKLFF. CDR3 sequence (DNA): TGTGCCAGCAGTGGTCGTGGGGGGGCGTACGAAAAACTGTTTTTT.

This clone was counted between two and nine times. The chain uses TRBV5-1 and TRBJ1-3; D gene unclear. The V and J ends lost 6 bases and 1 base respectively, with 11 bases between them. Per the germline V gene, CDR1 is SGHRS and CDR2 is YFSETQ. This CDR3 spans 14 amino acids. CDR3 coding DNA: TGCGCCAGCATGATGGGCGGTTCTGGAAACACCATATATTTT. As protein: CASMMGGSGNTIYF.

The V and J genes are TRBV5-1 and TRBJ2-2; 10 positions agree with TRBD2. V shed 2 bases, J shed 7 bases, and the junction held 5 bases outside the gene matches. There are 15 residues in the CDR3. The germline V gene encodes CDR1 SGHRS and CDR2 YFSETQ. CDR3 residues: CASSLAGGINGELFF. CDR3 sequence (DNA): TGCGCCAGCAGCTTAGCGGGAGGGATCAACGGGGAGCTGTTTTTT.

This sequence joins TRBV7-2 and TRBJ2-3; 10 bases agree with TRBD2. Germline values: CDR1 SGHTA, CDR2 FQGNSA. This CDR3 has 15 residues. Trimming at V came to 7 bases and at J to 3 bases, leaving 7 bases not matched to a gene. CDR3 in amino acids: CASTTLAGGTDTQYF. The DNA of the CDR3 is TGTGCCAGCACCACCTTAGCGGGGGGAACAGATACGCAGTATTTT.

J is TRBJ2-3 and V is TRBV2, with D maybe TRBD1 (6 bases). The CDR3 has 14 amino acids. Deletions cut 6 bases from V and 2 bases from J, with 12 bases between. The germline gives CDR1 SNHLY, CDR2 FYNNEI. The CDR3 nucleotides read TGTGCCAGCAGGGAACAGGGATACACAGATACGCAGTATTTT. This translates into CASREQGYTDTQYF.

This chain uses TRBV21-1 with TRBJ2-7; the tabulated D call, TRBD2, remains unverified against the DNA. TRBV21-1 represents a pseudogene. This CDR3 contains 16 residues. CDR3 residues: CASSKVGAGVSDEQYF. The DNA for the CDR3 is TGTGCCAGCAGCAAAGTAGGAGCGGGAGTCTCGGACGAGCAGTACTTC.

The genes are TRBV5-1 and TRBJ2-3, with TRBD1 matching over 7 bases. Germline CDR1 is SGHRS and CDR2 is YFSETQ. The length of the CDR3 is 15 residues. V shed 3 bases and J 0 bases; nucleotides not matched to a gene: 4. The CDR3 DNA reads as TGCGCCAGCAGCTCTTGGGACAGTAGCACAGATACGCAGTATTTT. As protein: CASSSWDSSTDTQYF.